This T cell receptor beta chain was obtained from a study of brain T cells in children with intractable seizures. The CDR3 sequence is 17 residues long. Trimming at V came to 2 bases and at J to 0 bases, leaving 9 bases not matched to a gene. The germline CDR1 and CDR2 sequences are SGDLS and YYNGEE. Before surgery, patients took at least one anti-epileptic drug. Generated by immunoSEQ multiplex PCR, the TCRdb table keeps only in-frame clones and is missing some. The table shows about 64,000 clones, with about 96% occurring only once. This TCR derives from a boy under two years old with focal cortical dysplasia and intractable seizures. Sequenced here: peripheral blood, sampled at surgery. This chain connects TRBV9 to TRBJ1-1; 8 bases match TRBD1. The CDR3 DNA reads TGTGCCAGCAGCGTTACACCCAGGACAGGGCTGAACACTGAAGCTTTCTTT. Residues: CASSVTPRTGLNTEAFF.